This TCR beta chain is from a study of early T cells in non-severe SARS-CoV-2 infection. About the research overall: Unpaired chains resulted from sequencing bulk RNA of unsorted whole blood.

V was pared by 5 bases and J by 4 bases, with 10 bases of the junction left unmatched. The CDR3 is made up of 15 amino acids. Per the germline V gene, CDR1 is MDHEN and CDR2 is SYDVKM. Individual cDNA molecules were tagged with unique molecular identifiers. MiXCR was run by TCRdb on the 5' RACE reads, yielding one entry per CDR3 protein. The sample carries about 83,000 distinct CDR3 sequences, more than 9% recorded once. Sequences were derived from whole blood, sampled at baseline. The genes are TRBV28 and TRBJ1-2; 7 bases align to TRBD1. The sequence derives from an adult who was a healthcare worker with PCR-confirmed SARS-CoV-2 infection or an uninfected control (not recorded which). CDR3 region: CASSTRLGTAYGYTF. CDR3 nucleotides: TGTGCCAGCAGTACAAGGTTGGGGACAGCCTATGGCTACACCTTC.